This T cell receptor beta chain came from a study of OX40 agonist ivuxolimab in advanced cancers. Study details: Patients were treated with ivuxolimab, an agonistic anti-OX40 (CD134) antibody. Study-level findings and limits: On average, CD8+ T cells had more expanded clones than CD4+.

V gave up 8 bases and J gave up 1 base, with 14 bases separating them. The CDR3 spans 14 residues. Germline values: CDR1 SGHTA, CDR2 FQGNSA. Sequencing was performed with immunoSEQ multiplex PCR; in TCRdb, only in-frame clones are kept and a portion is missing. The top ten hold about 5% of the sample, which has tens of thousands of clones, around four fifths seen once. In the case of this clone: The target antigen is unknown.

The sample was CD4+ or CD8+ T cells sorted from blood, taken in a trial of the OX40 agonist ivuxolimab. The chain has TRBV7-2 and TRBJ1-1, with D maybe TRBD1 (6 bases). This TCR came from an adult with an advanced solid tumor such as melanoma, head and neck, liver or kidney cancer. CDR3 residues: CASRSGGPNTEAFF. In DNA form, the CDR3 reads TGTGCCAGCCGCTCCGGGGGCCCGAACACTGAAGCTTTCTTT.